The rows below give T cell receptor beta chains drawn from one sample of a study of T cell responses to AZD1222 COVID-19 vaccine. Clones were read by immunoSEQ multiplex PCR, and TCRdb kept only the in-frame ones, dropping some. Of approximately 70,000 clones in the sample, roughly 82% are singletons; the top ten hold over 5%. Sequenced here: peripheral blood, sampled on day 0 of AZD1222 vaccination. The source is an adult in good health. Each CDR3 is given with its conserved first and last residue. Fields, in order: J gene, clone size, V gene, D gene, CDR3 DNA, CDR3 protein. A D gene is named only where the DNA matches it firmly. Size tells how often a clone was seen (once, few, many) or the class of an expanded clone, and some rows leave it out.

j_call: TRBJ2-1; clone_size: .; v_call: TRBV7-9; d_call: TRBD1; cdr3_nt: TGTGCCAGCAGCTCGACGACAGGGGACTCCTACAATGAGCAGTTCTTC; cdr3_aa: CASSSTTGDSYNEQFF
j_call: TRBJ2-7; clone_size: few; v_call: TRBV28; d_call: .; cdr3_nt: TGTGCCAGCAGTCCCCCGGGACACCTTACCTACGAGCAGTACTTC; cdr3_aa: CASSPPGHLTYEQYF
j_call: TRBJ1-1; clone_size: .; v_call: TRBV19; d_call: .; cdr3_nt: TGTGCCAGTAGGATCCAGACAGCGATGAACACTGAAGCTTTCTTT; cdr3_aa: CASRIQTAMNTEAFF
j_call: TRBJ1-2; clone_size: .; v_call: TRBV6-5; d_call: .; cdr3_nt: TGTGCCACCACTCGGGGGGCAGTTGGGTATGGCTACACCTTC; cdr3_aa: CATTRGAVGYGYTF
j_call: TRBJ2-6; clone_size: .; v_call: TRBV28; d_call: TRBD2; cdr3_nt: TGTGCCAGAAGCAGGGAGGGCTCTAAAAACTCTGGGGCCAACGTCCTGACTTTC; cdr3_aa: CARSREGSKNSGANVLTF
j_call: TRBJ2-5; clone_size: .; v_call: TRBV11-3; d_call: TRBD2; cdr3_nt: TGTGCCAGCAGCTTCGAGCGGGGGGCGGGGACCCAGTACTTC; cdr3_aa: CASSFERGAGTQYF
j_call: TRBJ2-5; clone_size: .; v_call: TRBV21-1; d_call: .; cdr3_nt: TGTGCCAGCAGAATTAGTAAGGGGTGCAGGGATCGGGTGACCCAGTACTTC; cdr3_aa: CASRISKGCRDRVTQYF
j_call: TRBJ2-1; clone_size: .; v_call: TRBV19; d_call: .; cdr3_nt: TGTGCCAGTAGTAGGGCAGGGATCCACAATGAGCAGTTCTTC; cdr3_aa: CASSRAGIHNEQFF
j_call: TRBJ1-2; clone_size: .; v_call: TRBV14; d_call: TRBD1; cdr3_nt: TGTGCCAGCAGCCAAAGACCGGGACAGGAGAACTATGGCTACACCTTC; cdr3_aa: CASSQRPGQENYGYTF
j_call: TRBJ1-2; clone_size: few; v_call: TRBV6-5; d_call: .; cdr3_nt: TGTGCCAGCAGACCGTTCCAGGGCGGGGGTTATGGCTACACCTTC; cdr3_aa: CASRPFQGGGYGYTF
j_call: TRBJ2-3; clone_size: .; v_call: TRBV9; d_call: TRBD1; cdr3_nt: TGTGCCAGCAGCGTAAGAACAGGGGTCGCAGATACGCAGTATTTT; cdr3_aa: CASSVRTGVADTQYF
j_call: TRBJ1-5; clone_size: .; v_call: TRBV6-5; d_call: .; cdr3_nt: TGTGCCAGCAGTCATGACGGAGCCGTCTGGTTGCCCCAGCATTTT; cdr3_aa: CASSHDGAVWLPQHF
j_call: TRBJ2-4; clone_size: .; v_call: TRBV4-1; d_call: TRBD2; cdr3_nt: TGCGCCAGCAGCCAACCACCGGGACTAGCGGGGGAAAACATTCAGTACTTC; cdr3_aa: CASSQPPGLAGENIQYF
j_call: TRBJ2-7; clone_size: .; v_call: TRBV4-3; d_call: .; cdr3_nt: TGCGCCAGCAGCCCCTACGAGCAGTACTTC; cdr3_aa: CASSPYEQYF
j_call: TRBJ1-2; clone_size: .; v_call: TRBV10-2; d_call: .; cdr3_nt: TGCGCCAGCAGTGAGTTCGGGTTGGGGAGTGACTATGGCTACACCTTC; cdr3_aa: CASSEFGLGSDYGYTF
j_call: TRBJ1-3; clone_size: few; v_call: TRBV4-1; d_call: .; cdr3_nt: TGCGCCAGCAGCTACCGGGAGGGGAGGTCAGACACCATATATTTT; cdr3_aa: CASSYREGRSDTIYF
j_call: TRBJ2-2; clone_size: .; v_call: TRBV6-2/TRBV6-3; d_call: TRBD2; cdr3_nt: TGTGCCAGCAGCCCCAGACTAGCGGGGAACACCGGGGAGCTGTTTTTT; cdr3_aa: CASSPRLAGNTGELFF